What follows describes a single T cell receptor (beta chain). At the DNA level, this CDR3 is encoded by other sequences in the same sample as well. Produced via immunoSEQ multiplex PCR; TCRdb's table is partial and in-frame only. Among about 96,000 clones listed, 90% were seen once. The source of the sample is a study of T cell responses to AZD1222 COVID-19 vaccine. This CDR3 region has 12 residues. The germline V and J ends were trimmed by 0 bases and 4 bases, with 0 bases remaining between them. Germline CDR1 and CDR2: SGHTA and FQGTGA. The specimen comprised peripheral blood, sampled on day 0 of AZD1222 vaccination. This receptor was obtained from an adult in good health. The chain couples TRBV7-3 to TRBJ2-2; D gene ambiguous. The CDR3: CASSLTTGELFF. The CDR3 DNA reads as TGTGCCAGCAGCTTAACCACCGGGGAGCTGTTTTTT. Based on the CDR3 plus reference TRBV7-3 and TRBJ2-2, the full variable domain is GAGVSQTPSNKVTEKGKYVELRCDPISGHTALYWYRQSLGQGPEFLIYFQGTGAADDSGLPNDRFFAVRPEGSVSTLKIQRTERGDSAVYLCASSLTTGELFFGEGSRLTVL.